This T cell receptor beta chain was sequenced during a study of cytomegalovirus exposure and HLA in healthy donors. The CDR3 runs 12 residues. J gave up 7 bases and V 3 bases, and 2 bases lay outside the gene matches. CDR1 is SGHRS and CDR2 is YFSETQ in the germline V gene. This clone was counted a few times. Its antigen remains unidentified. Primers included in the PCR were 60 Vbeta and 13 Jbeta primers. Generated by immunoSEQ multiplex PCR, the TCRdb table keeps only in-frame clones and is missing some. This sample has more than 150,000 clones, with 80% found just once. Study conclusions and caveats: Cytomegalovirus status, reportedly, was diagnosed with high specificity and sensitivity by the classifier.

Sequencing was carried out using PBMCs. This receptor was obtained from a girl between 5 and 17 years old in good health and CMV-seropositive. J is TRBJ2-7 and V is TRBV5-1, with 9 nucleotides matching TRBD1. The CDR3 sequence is CASSSGQGEQYF. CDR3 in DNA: TGCGCCAGCAGCTCCGGACAGGGGGAGCAGTACTTC.